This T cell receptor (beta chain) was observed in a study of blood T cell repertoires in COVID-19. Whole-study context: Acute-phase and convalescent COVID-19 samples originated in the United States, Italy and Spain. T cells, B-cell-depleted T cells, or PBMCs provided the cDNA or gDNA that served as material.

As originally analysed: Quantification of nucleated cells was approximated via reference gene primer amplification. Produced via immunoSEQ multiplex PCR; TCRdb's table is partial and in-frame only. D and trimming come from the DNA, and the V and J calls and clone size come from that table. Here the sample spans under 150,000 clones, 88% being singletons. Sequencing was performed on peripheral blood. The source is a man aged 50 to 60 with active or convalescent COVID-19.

The CDR3 DNA is TGTGCCAGCAGTCCGGGACTAGTGAGTGATACGCAGTATTTT. Protein: CASSPGLVSDTQYF. The V call is TRBV6-5, the J call TRBJ2-3; 8 bases map to TRBD2. This CDR3 is 14 amino acids long. Germline V gives CDR1 MNHEY, CDR2 SVGAGI. The V segment lost 5 bases and the J segment 6 bases; nucleotides outside the gene matches: 7.